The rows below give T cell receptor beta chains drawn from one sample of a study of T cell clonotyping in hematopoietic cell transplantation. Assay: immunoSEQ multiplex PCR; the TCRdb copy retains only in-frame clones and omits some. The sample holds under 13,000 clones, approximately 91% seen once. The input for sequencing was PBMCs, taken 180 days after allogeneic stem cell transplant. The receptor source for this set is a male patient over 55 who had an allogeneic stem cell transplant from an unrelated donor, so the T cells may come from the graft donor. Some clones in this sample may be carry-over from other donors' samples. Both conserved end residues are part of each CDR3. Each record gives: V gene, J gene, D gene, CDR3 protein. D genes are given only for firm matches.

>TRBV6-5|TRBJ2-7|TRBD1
CASSRGQGRSEQYF
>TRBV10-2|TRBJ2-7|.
CASKPGRSSYEQYF
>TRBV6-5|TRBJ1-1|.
CATLKEGRGTTEAFF
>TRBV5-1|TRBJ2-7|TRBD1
CASSLVGQDSYEQYF
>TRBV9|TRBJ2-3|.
CASSDGSEDTQYF
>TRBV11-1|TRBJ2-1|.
CASSRGGINEQFF
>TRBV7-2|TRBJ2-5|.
CASSLVGAQETQYF
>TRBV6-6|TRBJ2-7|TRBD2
CASSPRPGTRAEQYF
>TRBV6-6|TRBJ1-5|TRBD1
CASRTTGGNQPQHF
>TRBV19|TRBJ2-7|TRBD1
CASNRDSKLLLDEQYF
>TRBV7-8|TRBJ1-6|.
CASSLMAGSNSPLHF
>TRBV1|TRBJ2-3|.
CTSRTSGGPSTDTQYF
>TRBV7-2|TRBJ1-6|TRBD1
CASSRRTGDSPLHF
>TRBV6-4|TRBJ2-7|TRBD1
CASSVGQKLSYEQYF
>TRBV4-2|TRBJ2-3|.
CASSPLGVADTQYF
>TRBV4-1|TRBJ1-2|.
CASSQGPIEGQIYGYTF
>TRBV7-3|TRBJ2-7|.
CASSPGANSYEQYF
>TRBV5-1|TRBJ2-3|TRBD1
CASSRKTGTEGRDTQYF
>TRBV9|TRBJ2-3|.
CASSVAVGAEDTQYF
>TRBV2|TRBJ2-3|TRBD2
CASRDWTSGGAADTQYF
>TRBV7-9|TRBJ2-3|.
CASSLLAASTDTQYF
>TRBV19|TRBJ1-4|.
CASSIYGTTNEKLFF
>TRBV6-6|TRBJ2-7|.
CASSYGLAWEQYF
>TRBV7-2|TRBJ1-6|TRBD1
CASSLGWDRGRGGHF
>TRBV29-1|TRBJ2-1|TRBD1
CSVPLRTGGEQFF
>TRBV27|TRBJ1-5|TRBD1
CATAGIQGGNQPQHF
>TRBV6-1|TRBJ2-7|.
CASSHRELYEQYF
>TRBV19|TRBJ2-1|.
CASSQAANSYNEQFF
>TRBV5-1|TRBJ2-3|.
CASSLNVGSGPDTQYF
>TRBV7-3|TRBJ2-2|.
CASSLSGTGELFF
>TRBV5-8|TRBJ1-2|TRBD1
CASSLASGQHYGYTF
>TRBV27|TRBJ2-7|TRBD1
CASSWTGPPLGEQYF
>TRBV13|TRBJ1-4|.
CASSHSFGVAGEKLFF
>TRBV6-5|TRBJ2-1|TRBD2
CASNGGARYEQFF
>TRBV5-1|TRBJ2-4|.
CASSLQGAKNIQYF
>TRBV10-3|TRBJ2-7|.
CAISDPPGSEQYF
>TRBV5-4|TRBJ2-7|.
CASSFSGYEQYF
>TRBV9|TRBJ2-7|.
CASSVGERSEQYF
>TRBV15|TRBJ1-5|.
CATSSYSNQPQHF
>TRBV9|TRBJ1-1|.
CASSTGFGTEAFF
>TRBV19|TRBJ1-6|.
CASSYQRGGNSPLHF
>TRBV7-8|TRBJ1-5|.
CASSWGSMRGDQPQHF
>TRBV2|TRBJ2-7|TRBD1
CASSLTGGYEQYF
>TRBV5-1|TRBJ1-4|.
CASRGLDSINEKLFF
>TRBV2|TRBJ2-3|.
CASSEDSDTDTQYF
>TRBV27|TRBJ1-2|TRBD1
CASSPSTGGTYGYTF
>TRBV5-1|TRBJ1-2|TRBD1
CASSEPDRTANYGYTF
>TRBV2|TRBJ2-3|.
CASSGRGTDTQYF
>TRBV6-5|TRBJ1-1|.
CASSSKANTEAFF
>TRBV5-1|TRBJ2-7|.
CASSLEWSWGAGYEQYF
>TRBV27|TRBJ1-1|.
CASSSWATLEAFF
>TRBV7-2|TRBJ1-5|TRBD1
CASSHHQGGDQPQHF
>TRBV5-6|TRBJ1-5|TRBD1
CASSYRIQGATQPQHF
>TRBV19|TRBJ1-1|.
CASSTRGDGITEAFF
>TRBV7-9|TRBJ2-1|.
CASSGEYYANEQFF
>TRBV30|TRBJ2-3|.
CAWGTPTDTQYF
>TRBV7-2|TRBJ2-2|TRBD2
CASSSGPARGVTGELFF